What follows are 18 T cell receptor beta chains derived from one specimen sequenced in a study of T cell changes during pregnancy in multiple sclerosis. Profiling relied on immunoSEQ multiplex PCR, and the TCRdb table lists in-frame clones only, not all of them. The sample yields about 57,000 clones, approximately 89% seen once. This specimen was peripheral blood, taken after pregnancy. These receptor sequences come from a female donor in good health, enrolled as a control in a pregnancy study.

J is TRBJ1-5 and V is TRBV23-1; D remains ambiguous. TRBV23-1 is classed as an ORF, of uncertain function. V lost 4 bases and J 0 bases, leaving 19 bases between the germline ends. The CDR3 is 18 amino acids. Here the CDR3 reads CASSRLIGTEYSNQPQHF. Written as DNA, the CDR3 is TGCGCCAGCAGTCGCCTAATTGGAACAGAATATAGCAATCAGCCCCAGCATTTT.

The CDR3 nucleotides are TGTGCCAGCAGTGTGTCTAGCTCGTCCTACAATGAGCAGTTCTTC. As protein: CASSVSSSSYNEQFF. V and J are TRBV6-4 and TRBJ2-1; TRBD2 might be the D (5 bases). Germline V gene sequence: CDR1 MRHNA, CDR2 SNTAGT. The V gene lost 4 bases and the J gene lost 1 base, with 11 bases spanning the gap. The CDR3 has 15 amino acids.

The CDR3 here is CASSLLGDLGHRDYYEQYF. DNA of the CDR3: TGTGCCAGCAGTTTACTCGGGGACCTAGGACACCGGGACTACTACGAGCAGTACTTC. The chain is built from TRBV28 and TRBJ2-7; 7 positions match TRBD2. Germline V gene sequence: CDR1 MDHEN, CDR2 SYDVKM. V dropped 2 bases and J dropped 3; count of bases not matched to a gene: 19. The CDR3 is 19 residues long.

A word on this clone: The germline gene is not matched at one end of the junction; a read error may be the cause. The gene calls are TRBV30 and TRBJ2-1, with 9 bases lining up with TRBD2. The length of the CDR3 is 14 residues. The germline gives CDR1 GTSNPN, CDR2 SVGIG (reference sequence). CDR3 in DNA: TGTACCTGGAGCGTTGGCGGGGGGGCCGTTGAGCAGTTCTTC. Amino acids: CTWSVGGGAVEQFF.

The chain recombines TRBV6-5 with TRBJ2-3, with no clear D. Trimming removed 6 bases at V and 3 bases at J, with 13 bases between. The germline gives CDR1 MNHEY, CDR2 SVGAGI. The CDR3 sequence is 14 residues long. The CDR3 DNA reads as TGTGCCAGCAGCCCCCGGCAGGCTACAGATACGCAGTATTTT. It codes for CASSPRQATDTQYF.

This clone was recorded once. The gene calls are TRBV4-1 and TRBJ1-2, with 7 bases lining up with TRBD1. Germline V gene data show CDR1 as MGHRA and CDR2 as YSYEKL. The junction had 7 bases not matched to a gene; V was cut back by 0 bases and J by 6 bases. The CDR3 covers 15 residues. The DNA for the CDR3 is TGCGCCAGCAGCCAAGAGATGACCACAGGGGATGGCTACACCTTC. Translation gives CASSQEMTTGDGYTF.

This rearrangement joins TRBV14 to TRBJ2-3, with TRBD1 matching 9 bases. CDR1 and CDR2 from the germline V gene are SGHDN and FVKESK. CDR3 length equals 14 residues. The V and J ends lost 4 bases and 4 bases, in that order; junction bases with no gene match: 3. In nucleotides, the CDR3 is TGTGCCAGCAGCCGGCGACAGGGGGCAGATACGCAGTATTTT. Encoded protein: CASSRRQGADTQYF.

The rearrangement joins TRBV27 to TRBJ1-5; tentative D call: TRBD1 (6 bases). V lost 4 bases and J 0 bases, leaving 16 bases between the germline ends. Germline V lookup: CDR1 MNHEY, CDR2 SMNVEV (reference sequence). The CDR3 sequence is 17 residues long. The CDR3: CASSSQTGHYSNQPQHF. DNA of the CDR3: TGTGCCAGCAGTTCACAGACAGGACACTATAGCAATCAGCCCCAGCATTTT.

The chain couples TRBV15 to TRBJ2-1; 7 bases are a match to TRBD2. V shed 0 bases and J 5 bases; nucleotides not matched to a gene: 10. The germline gives CDR1 LNHNV, CDR2 YYDKDF (reference sequence). CDR3 size: 17 residues. The CDR3 DNA reads as TGTGCCACCAGCAGAGATGAGTCTAGCGGATCTGACAATGAGCAGTTCTTC. Translating it yields CATSRDESSGSDNEQFF.

The chain joins TRBV5-1 to TRBJ2-3, with TRBD2 matching over 14 bases. V shed 4 bases and J 5 bases; nucleotides not matched to a gene: 6. Germline CDR1 and CDR2: SGHRS and YFSETQ. The length of the CDR3 is 16 residues. The chain's CDR3 is CASSGGLAGAGDTQYF. The CDR3 DNA follows: TGCGCCAGCAGCGGGGGACTAGCGGGAGCCGGAGATACGCAGTATTTT.

The chain is built from TRBV18 and TRBJ2-1, with 8 nucleotides matching TRBD1. Germline assignment: CDR1 KGHSH and CDR2 LQKENI. The CDR3 contains 14 residues. Germline trimming cut 6 bases from V and 3 bases from J; bases unmatched to any gene: 4. The CDR3 coding sequence is TGTGCCAGCTCTCCCGGGACAGGCTACAATGAGCAGTTCTTC. This gives the protein CASSPGTGYNEQFF.

The chain uses TRBV19 and TRBJ1-5; 10 bases line up with TRBD1. V was pared by 5 bases and J by 5 bases, with 6 bases of the junction left unmatched. This CDR3 has 15 residues. Germline CDR1 is LNHDA and CDR2 is SQIVND (reference sequence). CDR3 coding DNA: TGTGCCAGTAGTTTTGCCGGGACAGGGGATCAGCCCCAGCATTTT. Amino acid sequence: CASSFAGTGDQPQHF.

The chain couples TRBV2 to TRBJ2-7; 15 bases line up with TRBD2. Germline trimming cut 8 bases from V and 5 bases from J; bases unmatched to any gene: 7. Germline values: CDR1 SNHLY, CDR2 FYNNEI. The CDR3 runs 15 residues. This CDR3 reads CASLSGLAGGNEQYF. The CDR3 DNA follows: TGTGCCAGCCTTTCGGGACTAGCGGGAGGAAACGAGCAGTACTTC.

V gene TRBV15 combines with J gene TRBJ1-1; 11 bases map to TRBD1. Germline V CDR1 and CDR2: LNHNV, YYDKDF (reference sequence). V lost 1 base and J lost 7; bases outside the gene matches: 5. The CDR3 consists of 15 residues. The CDR3 protein is CATSRGTGGYSEAFF. The CDR3 DNA reads TGTGCCACCAGCAGAGGGACAGGGGGCTACAGTGAAGCTTTCTTT. The variable domain in full, with the rest retrieved from reference TRBV15 and TRBJ1-1, is DAMVIQNPRYQVTQFGKPVTLSCSQTLNHNVMYWYQQKSSQAPKLLFHYYDKDFNNEADTPDNFQSRRPNTSFCFLDIRSPGLGDTAMYLCATSRGTGGYSEAFFGQGTRLTVV.

This sequence joins TRBV9 and TRBJ1-3; D is perhaps TRBD1 (6 bases). Trimming took 0 bases from V and 2 from J, leaving 12 bases between them. This CDR3 region has 16 residues. The germline gives CDR1 SGDLS, CDR2 YYNGEE. The CDR3 bases are TGTGCCAGCAGCGTAGACCAGGGGAAAACTGGAAACACCATATATTTT. Amino acid sequence: CASSVDQGKTGNTIYF.

The CDR3 DNA sequence: TGTGCCAGCAGTGACTCCACAGGGGAATACTATGGCTACACCTTC. This gives the protein CASSDSTGEYYGYTF. The chain uses TRBV6-4 and TRBJ1-2, with 7 bases that match TRBD1. Per the germline V gene, CDR1 is MRHNA and CDR2 is SNTAGT. Germline trimming cut 0 bases from V and 3 bases from J; bases unmatched to any gene: 4. The CDR3 consists of 15 residues.

J is TRBJ2-7 and V is TRBV28, with D tentatively TRBD2 (6 bases). Germline lookup yields CDR1 MDHEN and CDR2 SYDVKM. V was clipped by 7 bases and J by 0 bases, with 19 bases between them. The CDR3 spans 16 residues. The CDR3 DNA sequence: TGTGCCAGCAACCGCCGGGGGACGGCTAGCTCCTACGAGCAGTACTTC. Its translation: CASNRRGTASSYEQYF.

The gene calls are TRBV5-8 and TRBJ2-2; D perhaps matches TRBD2 (6 bases). The germline V and J ends were trimmed by 0 bases and 5 bases, with 11 bases remaining between them. The germline V gene has CDR1 SGHTS and CDR2 YDEGEE. The CDR3 loop spans 15 amino acids. CDR3 sequence (DNA): TGTGCCAGCAGCTTGGACGGGGGAAATACCGGGGAGCTGTTTTTT. Encoded protein: CASSLDGGNTGELFF.